A selection of T cell receptor beta chains follows, all from one sample in a study of breast tumors, draining lymph nodes, adjacent tissues. One entry per CDR3 protein results from TCRdb running MiXCR on the multiplex PCR reads. Counted here are over 200,000 distinct CDR3 sequences, about 32% occurring once; the ten biggest clones make up 1.4%. Source material: axillary lymph node tissue. The receptors stem from a female donor with breast cancer. Some clones in this sample may be carry-over from other donors' samples. CDR3s include the opening cysteine and the closing phenylalanine or tryptophan. The D gene is left open where the match is weak. Part of the rows lack a size; the others show once, few, many or a class for expanded clones.

TRBJ2-1	many	-	14	TRBV5-1	TGCGCCAGCAGCTCGGCCTTCGGGGAGAATGAGCAGTTCTTC	CASSSAFGENEQFF
TRBJ2-7	many	-	16	TRBV20-1	TGCAGTGCTAGAGATAGGGGGAGGGCCGGTTCTTCCGAGCAGTACTTC	CSARDRGRAGSSEQYF
TRBJ2-5	-	-	14	TRBV10-3	TGTGCCATCAGTGAGAAGGGGGATGAAGAGACCCAGTACTTC	CAISEKGDEETQYF
TRBJ2-2	-	-	13	TRBV5-1	TGCGCCAGCAGCTTGCAGGACACCGGGGAGCTGTTTTTT	CASSLQDTGELFF
TRBJ2-4	-	TRBD1	18	TRBV20-1	TGCAGTGCTAAGCTAGGACAGACAGGGGTCATAGCCAAAAACATTCAGTACTTC	CSAKLGQTGVIAKNIQYF
TRBJ2-4	-	-	13	TRBV12-3/TRBV12-4	TGTGCCAGCAGTTTCGGGACCCGAAGCATTCAGTACTTC	CASSFGTRSIQYF
TRBJ2-1	many	TRBD2	14	TRBV6-5	TGTGCCAGCAAGAGTAGCGGGAGGGCCAGGGAGCAGTTCTTC	CASKSSGRAREQFF
TRBJ2-5	many	-	13	TRBV4-1	TGCGCCAGCAGCCGAGGGCTAGACATGACCCAGTACTTC	CASSRGLDMTQYF
TRBJ1-3	many	TRBD1	13	TRBV28	TGTGCCAGTAAAACAGGGGCCGGAAACACCATATATTTT	CASKTGAGNTIYF
TRBJ1-2	once	-	13	TRBV4-2	TGTGCCGGCAGCCTTGGACAGAACTATGGCTACACCTTC	CAGSLGQNYGYTF
TRBJ2-7	many	-	14	TRBV20-1	TGCAGTGTCCAACAGGACCCGAGGGGGTACGAGCAGTACTTC	CSVQQDPRGYEQYF
TRBJ2-7	many	TRBD2	15	TRBV20-1	TGCAGTGCTAGAGCGCGGGGGGTGAGCTCCTACGAGCAGTACTTC	CSARARGVSSYEQYF
TRBJ2-5	-	-	15	TRBV5-1	TGCGCCAGCAGCTTGGTGGGGGGGCCCGGGGAGACCCAGTACTTC	CASSLVGGPGETQYF
TRBJ2-5	many	-	14	TRBV11-3	TGTGCCAGCAGCTTGAGAGGACCCCAAGAGACCCAGTACTTC	CASSLRGPQETQYF
TRBJ1-5	-	-	15	TRBV28	TGTGCCAGCAGTTTAGATGGCGGAAGGAATCAGCCCCAGCATTTT	CASSLDGGRNQPQHF
TRBJ1-4	many	TRBD1	13	TRBV20-1	TGCAGTGCTAACAGGGGGCCTAATGAAAAACTGTTTTTT	CSANRGPNEKLFF
TRBJ1-5	many	-	14	TRBV20-1	TGCAGTGCTAGCTCGGAGACAAGCAATCAGCCCCAGCATTTT	CSASSETSNQPQHF
TRBJ1-1	-	-	14	TRBV10-3	TGTGCCATCAGTGGGGAGGGGGGAGGCACTGAAGCTTTCTTT	CAISGEGGGTEAFF
TRBJ2-3	many	-	16	TRBV19	TGTGCCAGTAGTCCCGTTAGCGGAGTTAGCACAGATACGCAGTATTTT	CASSPVSGVSTDTQYF
TRBJ2-6	many	-	13	TRBV27	TGTGCCAGCAGCCCCCATGGGGCCAACGTCCTGACTTTC	CASSPHGANVLTF
TRBJ2-6	-	TRBD1	19	TRBV12-3/TRBV12-4	TGTGCCAGCAGTTTCCCACCGGGACAGGGGGTTGGGGGGGCCAACGTCCTGACTTTC	CASSFPPGQGVGGANVLTF
TRBJ2-5	many	-	14	TRBV7-9	TGTGCCAGCAGCTTAGGGACATCTTCTGAGACCCAGTACTTC	CASSLGTSSETQYF
TRBJ2-7	many	-	13	TRBV3-1	TGTGCCAGCAGCCAAGTTGTGGGAGGCGAGCAGTACTTC	CASSQVVGGEQYF
TRBJ2-7	-	-	14	TRBV6-6	TGTGCCAGCAGTCACCTGGTGATCCCCTACGAGCAGTACTTC	CASSHLVIPYEQYF
TRBJ2-3	many	-	11	TRBV6-1	TGTGCCAGCAGTGAAAGAAATACGCAGTATTTT	CASSERNTQYF
TRBJ2-3	many	-	12	TRBV5-1	TGCGCCAGCAGCTACAGGGCAGATACGCAGTATTTT	CASSYRADTQYF
TRBJ2-1	-	-	14	TRBV3-1	TGTGCCAGCAGCCAAGGGGGGGAACGAGGTGAGCAGTTCTTC	CASSQGGERGEQFF
TRBJ2-7	few	TRBD2	15	TRBV6-4	TGTGCCAGCAGTCTTTGGTGGGAGGGATCCTACGAGCAGTACTTC	CASSLWWEGSYEQYF
TRBJ2-1	many	-	13	TRBV11-3	TGTGCCAGCAGTTATCCAATTAACAATGAGCAGTTCTTC	CASSYPINNEQFF
TRBJ1-4	many	-	17	TRBV3-1	TGTGCCAGCAGCCAAGACCCATGGACGGGCCCTACTGAAAAACTGTTTTTT	CASSQDPWTGPTEKLFF
TRBJ2-3	-	TRBD1	17	TRBV5-1	TGTGCCAGCAGCTCCCCCAGACAGGGGGAATATGCAGATACGCAGTATTTT	CASSSPRQGEYADTQYF
TRBJ2-2	many	-	16	TRBV11-1	TGTGCCAGCAGCTTGGGTCAGCTAACGACCACCGGGGAGCTGTTTTTT	CASSLGQLTTTGELFF
TRBJ1-1	many	TRBD1	14	TRBV7-9	TGTGCCAGCAGACTCAGGACAGGACGCACTGAAGCTTTCTTT	CASRLRTGRTEAFF
TRBJ1-2	many	-	13	TRBV30	TGTGCCTGGAGTAGCCAGGGAAGATATGGCTACACCTTC	CAWSSQGRYGYTF
TRBJ2-5	many	TRBD2	15	TRBV2	TGTGCCATCCCGCTCACGGGACTAGCGGGAGGTGCCCAATACTTC	CAIPLTGLAGGAQYF
TRBJ1-5	many	-	13	TRBV19	TGTGCCAGTAGTATGGGGTTCAATCAGCCCCAGCATTTT	CASSMGFNQPQHF
TRBJ2-3	many	TRBD2	16	TRBV19	TGTGCCAGTAGTGGGGGACTAGCGGGTCGCACAGATACGCAGTATTTT	CASSGGLAGRTDTQYF
TRBJ1-4	-	-	16	TRBV7-6	TGCGCCAGCAGCTCGTCTTGGGCAGCCAAAAACGAAAAACTGTTTTTT	CASSSSWAAKNEKLFF
TRBJ2-7	few	-	11	TRBV6-2/TRBV6-3	TGTGCCAGCAAGCCCCACTACGAGCAGTACTTC	CASKPHYEQYF
TRBJ2-1	many	TRBD2	15	TRBV4-1	TGCGCCAGCAGCCCCGGACTAGCGGAATACAATGAGCAGTTCTTC	CASSPGLAEYNEQFF
TRBJ2-1	many	TRBD2	15	TRBV7-6	TGTGCCAGCAGCCCATTTAGCGGGTTTTACAATGAGCAGTTCTTC	CASSPFSGFYNEQFF
TRBJ2-7	many	-	16	TRBV28	TGTGCCAGCAACCCACAGCTTGGGGGCGGGAGAGGTGAGCAGTACTTC	CASNPQLGGGRGEQYF
TRBJ2-1	-	-	11	TRBV20-1	TGCAGTGCTGGGTCCGGGACTCCTCAGTTCTTC	CSAGSGTPQFF
TRBJ2-7	many	-	13	TRBV18	TGTGCCAGCTCACCGCTAGAGTTCTACGAGCAGTACTTC	CASSPLEFYEQYF
TRBJ2-5	-	-	13	TRBV11-2	TGTGCCAGCAGCTTAGGCGTCCAAGAGACCCAGTACTTC	CASSLGVQETQYF
TRBJ1-3	-	-	14	TRBV6-2/TRBV6-3	TGTGCCAGCAGTTACTCGTGGTCTGGAAACACCATATATTTT	CASSYSWSGNTIYF
TRBJ2-1	many	TRBD2	16	TRBV5-6	TGTGCCAGCAGCCCTAGGGGGCTAGCGGGGGGGAATGAGCAGTTCTTC	CASSPRGLAGGNEQFF